This TCR beta chain was captured by sequencing in a study of blood T cell repertoires in COVID-19. The germline V gene encodes CDR1 MNHEY and CDR2 SVGEGT. This CDR3 has 14 residues. With 0 bases clipped from V and 7 bases from J, the junction kept 4 bases outside the gene matches. The assay was immunoSEQ multiplex PCR, and TCRdb's table has in-frame clones only and misses some. The table lists around 240,000 clones, roughly 82% of them singletons, with 1.2% to 1.5% in the top ten. This clone occurred once. V usage is TRBV6-2 or TRBV6-3 and J usage is TRBJ1-2, with 8 bases that match TRBD1. The clonotype originates from a woman in her 40s who had recovered from COVID-19. Source material: peripheral blood. In DNA form, the CDR3 reads TGTGCCAGCAGTTACTCGGCAGGGGGCGTTGGCTACACCTTC. This encodes CASSYSAGGVGYTF.